The 5 T cell receptor beta chains below were found in one sample sequenced in a study of shared clonotypes between healthy human individuals. Clones were sequenced by immunoSEQ multiplex PCR, and TCRdb holds only the in-frame ones, with some missing. Of hundreds of thousands of clones listed, about 74% are singletons. Source material: memory CD4+ T cells sorted from blood. Subset here: CD45RA-negative fraction. The receptors were sampled from a woman aged 25 to 45 in good health.

This chain uses TRBV28 with TRBJ1-4; perhaps TRBD1 as D (5 bases). CDR3 length: 13 amino acids. Germline V gene data show CDR1 as MDHEN and CDR2 as SYDVKM. Trimming took off 7 bases at V and 6 bases at J, with 12 bases between the two ends. The CDR3 reads CASKPGGDEKLFF. The CDR3 nucleotides are TGTGCCAGCAAACCCGGGGGGGATGAAAAACTGTTTTTT.

The chain uses TRBV5-1 and TRBJ2-3; D remains ambiguous. CDR1 SGHRS and CDR2 YFSETQ come from the germline V gene. The V end lost 0 bases, the J end lost 0 bases, and 11 bases lay between the germline ends. The CDR3 runs 16 residues. The DNA of the CDR3 is TGCGCCAGCAGCTTGGGGTCCCGGAAAAGCACAGATACGCAGTATTTT. Translating gives CASSLGSRKSTDTQYF. Together with reference TRBV5-1 and TRBJ2-3, the CDR3 gives the full variable domain: KAGVTQTPRYLIKTRGQQVTLSCSPISGHRSVSWYQQTPGQGLQFLFEYFSETQRNKGNFPGRFSGRQFSNSRSEMNVSTLELGDSALYLCASSLGSRKSTDTQYFGPGTRLTVL.

The V gene is TRBV6-1, the J gene TRBJ2-7, with D possibly called TRBD1 or TRBD2 (6 bases each). CDR1 MNHNS and CDR2 SASEGT come from the germline V gene. The CDR3 runs 13 residues. Between the trimmed V and J ends, which lost 6 bases and 3 bases, there was a span of 12 bases. The DNA for the CDR3 is TGTGCCAGCAGACTGGGGGGCCTCTACGAGCAGTACTTC. Translation gives CASRLGGLYEQYF.

J is TRBJ1-5 and V is TRBV6-6, with unresolved D. V was clipped by 6 bases and J by 7 bases, with 10 bases between them. CDR3 length: 12 amino acids. The germline gives CDR1 MNHNY, CDR2 SVGAGI (reference sequence). CDR3 nucleotides: TGTGCCAGCAGCGCGGGCAGGCAGCCCCAGCATTTT. Protein sequence: CASSAGRQPQHF.

Points on this clone: Distinct nucleotide sequences in the sample also encode this CDR3. The V gene is TRBV20-1, the J gene TRBJ2-5, with a tentative D call TRBD1 (6 bases). Germline V gene sequence: CDR1 DFQATT, CDR2 SNEGSKA (reference sequence). The ends were cut back, 6 bases at V and 5 bases at J, with 7 bases in the middle. This CDR3 is built from 10 residues. CDR3 in amino acids: CSAQGETQYF. As DNA, the CDR3 is TGCAGTGCCCAGGGGGAGACCCAGTACTTC.